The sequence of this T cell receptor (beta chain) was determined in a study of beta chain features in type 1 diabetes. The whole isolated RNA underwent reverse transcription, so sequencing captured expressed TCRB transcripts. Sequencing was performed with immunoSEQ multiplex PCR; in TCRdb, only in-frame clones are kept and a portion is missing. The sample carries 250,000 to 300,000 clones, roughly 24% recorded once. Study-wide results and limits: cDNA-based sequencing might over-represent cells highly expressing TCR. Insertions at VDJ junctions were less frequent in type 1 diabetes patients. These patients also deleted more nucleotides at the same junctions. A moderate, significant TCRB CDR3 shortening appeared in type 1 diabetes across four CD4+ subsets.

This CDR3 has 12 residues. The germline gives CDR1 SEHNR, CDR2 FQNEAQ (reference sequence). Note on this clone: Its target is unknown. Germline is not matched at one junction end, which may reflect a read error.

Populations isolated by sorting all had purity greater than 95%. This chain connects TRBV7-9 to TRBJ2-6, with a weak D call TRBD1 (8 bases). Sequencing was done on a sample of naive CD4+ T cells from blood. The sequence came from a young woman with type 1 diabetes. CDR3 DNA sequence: TGTGCCATACAGGGGGGGGACAACGTCCTGACTTTC. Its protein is CAIQGGDNVLTF.